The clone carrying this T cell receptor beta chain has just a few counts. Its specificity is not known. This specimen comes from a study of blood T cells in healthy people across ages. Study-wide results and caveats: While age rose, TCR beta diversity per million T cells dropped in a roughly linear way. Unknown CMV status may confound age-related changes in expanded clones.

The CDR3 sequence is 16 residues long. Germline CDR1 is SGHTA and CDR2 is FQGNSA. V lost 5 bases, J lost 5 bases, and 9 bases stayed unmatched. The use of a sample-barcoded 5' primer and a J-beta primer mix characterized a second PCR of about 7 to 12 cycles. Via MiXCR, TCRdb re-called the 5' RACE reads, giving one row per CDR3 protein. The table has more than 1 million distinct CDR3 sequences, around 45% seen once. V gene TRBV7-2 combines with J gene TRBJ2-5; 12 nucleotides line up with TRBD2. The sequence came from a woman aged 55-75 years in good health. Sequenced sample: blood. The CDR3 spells CASSTAGLAGGETQYF. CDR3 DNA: TGTGCCAGCAGCACCGCGGGACTAGCGGGTGGTGAGACCCAGTACTTC.